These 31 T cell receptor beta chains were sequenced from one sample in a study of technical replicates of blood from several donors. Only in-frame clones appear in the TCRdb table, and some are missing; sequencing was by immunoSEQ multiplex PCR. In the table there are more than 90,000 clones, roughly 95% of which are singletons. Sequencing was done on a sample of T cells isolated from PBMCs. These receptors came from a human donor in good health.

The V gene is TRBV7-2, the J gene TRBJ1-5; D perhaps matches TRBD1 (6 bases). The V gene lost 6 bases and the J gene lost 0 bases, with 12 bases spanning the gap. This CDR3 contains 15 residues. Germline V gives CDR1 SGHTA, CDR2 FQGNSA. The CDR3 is CASRNRDGSNQPQHF. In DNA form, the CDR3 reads TGTGCCAGCAGAAACAGGGATGGTAGCAATCAGCCCCAGCATTTT.

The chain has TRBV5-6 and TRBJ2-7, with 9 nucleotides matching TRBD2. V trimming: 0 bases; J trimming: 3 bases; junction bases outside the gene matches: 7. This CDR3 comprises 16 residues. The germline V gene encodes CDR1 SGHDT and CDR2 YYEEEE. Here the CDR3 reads CASSLALAGSFYEQYF. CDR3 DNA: TGTGCCAGCAGCTTGGCCCTAGCGGGGTCCTTCTACGAGCAGTACTTC. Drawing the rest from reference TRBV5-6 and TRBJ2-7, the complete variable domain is DAGVTQSPTHLIKTRGQQVTLRCSPKSGHDTVSWYQQALGQGPQFIFQYYEEEERQRGNFPDRFSGHQFPNYSSELNVNALLLGDSALYLCASSLALAGSFYEQYFGPGTRLTVT.

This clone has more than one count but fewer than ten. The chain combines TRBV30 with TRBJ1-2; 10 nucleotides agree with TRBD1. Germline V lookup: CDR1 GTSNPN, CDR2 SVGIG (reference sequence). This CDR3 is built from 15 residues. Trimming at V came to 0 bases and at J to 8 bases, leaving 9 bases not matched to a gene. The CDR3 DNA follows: TGTGCCTGGAGTGTAGGGGGACAGGGGTCGGGCGGCTACACCTTC. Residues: CAWSVGGQGSGGYTF.

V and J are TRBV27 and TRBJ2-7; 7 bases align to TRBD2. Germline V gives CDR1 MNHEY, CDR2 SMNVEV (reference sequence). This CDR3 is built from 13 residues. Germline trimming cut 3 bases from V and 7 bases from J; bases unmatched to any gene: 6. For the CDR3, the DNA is TGTGCCAGCAGTTTTTCCGGGGGGAGGGAGCAGTACTTC. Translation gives CASSFSGGREQYF.

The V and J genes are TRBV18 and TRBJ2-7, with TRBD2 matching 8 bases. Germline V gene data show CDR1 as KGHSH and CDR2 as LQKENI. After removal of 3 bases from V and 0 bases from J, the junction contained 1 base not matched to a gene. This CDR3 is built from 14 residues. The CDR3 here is CASSPGLVSYEQYF. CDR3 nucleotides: TGTGCCAGCTCACCGGGACTAGTCTCCTACGAGCAGTACTTC.

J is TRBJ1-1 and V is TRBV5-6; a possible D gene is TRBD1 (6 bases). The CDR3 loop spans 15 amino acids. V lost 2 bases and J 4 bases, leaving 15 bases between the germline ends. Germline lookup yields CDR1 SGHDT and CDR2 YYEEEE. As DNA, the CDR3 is TGTGCCAGCAGCTTAGGTTATGGGGGGGCCACTGAAGCTTTCTTT. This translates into CASSLGYGGATEAFF.

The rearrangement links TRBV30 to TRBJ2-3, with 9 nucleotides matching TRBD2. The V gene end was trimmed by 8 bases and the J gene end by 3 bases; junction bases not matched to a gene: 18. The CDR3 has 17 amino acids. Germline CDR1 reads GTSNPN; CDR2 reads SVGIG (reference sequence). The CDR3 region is CALEAWTSERRTDTQYF. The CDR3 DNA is TGTGCCCTGGAGGCCTGGACTAGCGAAAGACGGACAGATACGCAGTATTTT.

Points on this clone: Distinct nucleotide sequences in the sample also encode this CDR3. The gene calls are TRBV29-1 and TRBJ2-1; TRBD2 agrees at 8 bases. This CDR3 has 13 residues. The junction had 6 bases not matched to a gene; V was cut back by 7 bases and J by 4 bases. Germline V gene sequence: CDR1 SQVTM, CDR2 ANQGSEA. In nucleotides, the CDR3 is TGCAGCGCTAGGCTAGCGGGTTACAATGAGCAGTTCTTC. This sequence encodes CSARLAGYNEQFF.

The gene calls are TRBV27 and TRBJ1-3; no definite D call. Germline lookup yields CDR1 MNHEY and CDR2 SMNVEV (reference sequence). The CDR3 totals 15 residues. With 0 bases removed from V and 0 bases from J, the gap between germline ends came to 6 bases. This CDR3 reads CASSLSSFSGNTIYF. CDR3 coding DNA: TGTGCCAGCAGTTTATCCAGTTTCTCTGGAAACACCATATATTTT.

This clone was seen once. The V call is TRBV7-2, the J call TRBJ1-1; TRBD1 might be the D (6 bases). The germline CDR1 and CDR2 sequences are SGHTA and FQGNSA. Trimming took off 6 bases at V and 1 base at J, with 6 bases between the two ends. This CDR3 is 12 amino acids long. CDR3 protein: CASRGGNTEAFF. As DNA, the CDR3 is TGTGCCAGCAGAGGGGGGAACACTGAAGCTTTCTTT.

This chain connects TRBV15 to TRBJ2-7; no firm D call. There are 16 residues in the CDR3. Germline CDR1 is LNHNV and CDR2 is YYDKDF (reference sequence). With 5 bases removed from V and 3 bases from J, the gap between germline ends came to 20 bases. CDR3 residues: CATSREVSLVNYEQYF. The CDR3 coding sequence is TGTGCCACCAGCCGCGAGGTTTCGCTTGTGAACTACGAGCAGTACTTC.

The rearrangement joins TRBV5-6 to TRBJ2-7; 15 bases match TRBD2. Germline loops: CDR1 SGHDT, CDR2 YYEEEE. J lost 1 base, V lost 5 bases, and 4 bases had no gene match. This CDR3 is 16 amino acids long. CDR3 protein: CASSPGLAGGSYEQYF. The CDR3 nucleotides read TGTGCCAGCAGTCCGGGACTAGCGGGAGGATCCTACGAGCAGTACTTC.

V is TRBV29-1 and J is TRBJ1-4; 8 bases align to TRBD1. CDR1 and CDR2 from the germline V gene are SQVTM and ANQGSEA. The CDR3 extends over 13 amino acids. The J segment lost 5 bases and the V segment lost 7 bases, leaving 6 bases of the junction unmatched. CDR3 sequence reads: CSATGTGNEKLFF. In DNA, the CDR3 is TGCAGCGCTACCGGGACAGGCAATGAAAAACTGTTTTTT.

CDR3 amino acids: CASSFLAATDTQYF. CDR3 DNA: TGTGCCAGCAGCTTCCTAGCGGCCACAGATACGCAGTATTTT. The chain uses TRBV5-4 and TRBJ2-3; TRBD2 matches 7 bases. Germline CDR1 and CDR2: SGHNT and YYREEE (reference sequence). The V gene end was trimmed by 2 bases and the J gene end by 2 bases; junction bases not matched to a gene: 2. The CDR3 is 14 residues long. Full variable domain (remainder filled in from reference TRBV5-4 and TRBJ2-3): ETGVTQSPTHLIKTRGQQVTLRCSSQSGHNTVSWYQQALGQGPQFIFQYYREEENGRGNFPPRFSGLQFPNYSSELNVNALELDDSALYLCASSFLAATDTQYFGPGTRLTVL.

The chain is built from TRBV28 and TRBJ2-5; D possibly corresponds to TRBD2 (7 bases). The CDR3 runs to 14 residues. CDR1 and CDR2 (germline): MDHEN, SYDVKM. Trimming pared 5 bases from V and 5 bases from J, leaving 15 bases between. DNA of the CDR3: TGTGCCAGCAGTCGGGGAGGGGGATATGAGACCCAGTACTTC. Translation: CASSRGGGYETQYF.

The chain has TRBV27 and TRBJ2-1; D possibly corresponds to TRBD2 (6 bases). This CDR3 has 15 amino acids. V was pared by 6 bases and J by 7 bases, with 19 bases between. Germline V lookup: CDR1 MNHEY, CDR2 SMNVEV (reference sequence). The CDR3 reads CASSFSGPKGNEQFF. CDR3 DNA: TGTGCCAGCAGCTTTAGCGGTCCAAAAGGGAATGAGCAGTTCTTC.

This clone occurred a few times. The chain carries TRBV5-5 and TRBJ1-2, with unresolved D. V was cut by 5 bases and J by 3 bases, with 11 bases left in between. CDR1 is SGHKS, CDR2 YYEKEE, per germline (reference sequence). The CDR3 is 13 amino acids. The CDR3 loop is CASRLDTHYGYTF. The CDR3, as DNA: TGTGCCAGCAGGCTCGACACCCACTATGGCTACACCTTC.

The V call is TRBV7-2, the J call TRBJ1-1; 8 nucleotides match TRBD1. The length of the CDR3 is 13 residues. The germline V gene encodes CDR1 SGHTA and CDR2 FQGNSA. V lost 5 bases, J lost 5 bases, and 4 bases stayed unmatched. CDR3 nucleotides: TGTGCCAGCAGCCGGACAGGGAGAACTGAAGCTTTCTTT. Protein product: CASSRTGRTEAFF.

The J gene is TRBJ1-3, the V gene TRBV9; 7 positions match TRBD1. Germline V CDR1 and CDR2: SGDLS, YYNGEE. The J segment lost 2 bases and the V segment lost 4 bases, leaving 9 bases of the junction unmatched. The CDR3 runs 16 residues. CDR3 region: CASSNERGTAGNTIYF. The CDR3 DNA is TGTGCCAGCAGCAACGAAAGGGGGACAGCTGGAAACACCATATATTTT.

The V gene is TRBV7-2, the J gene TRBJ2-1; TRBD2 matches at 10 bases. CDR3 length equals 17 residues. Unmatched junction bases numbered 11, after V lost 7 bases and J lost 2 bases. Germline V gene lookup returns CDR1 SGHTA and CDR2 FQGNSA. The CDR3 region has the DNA TGTGCCAGCATCCCCTACCCAGCGGGAGGGCCCTACAATGAGCAGTTCTTC. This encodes CASIPYPAGGPYNEQFF.

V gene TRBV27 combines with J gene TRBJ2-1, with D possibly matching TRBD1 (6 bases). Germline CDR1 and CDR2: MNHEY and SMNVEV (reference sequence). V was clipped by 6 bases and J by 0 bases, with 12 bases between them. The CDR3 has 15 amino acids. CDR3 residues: CASRPTGSSYNEQFF. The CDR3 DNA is TGTGCCAGCAGGCCCACAGGGAGCTCCTACAATGAGCAGTTCTTC.

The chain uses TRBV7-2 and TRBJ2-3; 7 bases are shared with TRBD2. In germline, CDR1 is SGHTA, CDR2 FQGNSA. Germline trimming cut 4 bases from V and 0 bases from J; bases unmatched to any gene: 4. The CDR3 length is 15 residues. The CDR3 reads CASSSGTTSTDTQYF. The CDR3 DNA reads TGTGCCAGCAGCTCCGGGACTACTAGCACAGATACGCAGTATTTT.

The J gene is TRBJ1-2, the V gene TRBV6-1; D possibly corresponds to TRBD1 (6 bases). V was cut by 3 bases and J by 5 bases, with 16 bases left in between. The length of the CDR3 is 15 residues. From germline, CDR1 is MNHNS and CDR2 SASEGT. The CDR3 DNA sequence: TGTGCCAGCAGTGAGATGAGCCAGGGGTTATATGGCTACACCTTC. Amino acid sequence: CASSEMSQGLYGYTF.

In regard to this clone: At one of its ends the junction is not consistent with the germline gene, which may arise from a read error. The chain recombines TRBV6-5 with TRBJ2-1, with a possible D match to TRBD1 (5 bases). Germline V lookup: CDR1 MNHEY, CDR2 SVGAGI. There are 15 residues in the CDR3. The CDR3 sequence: CASSYSWQGNNDQFF. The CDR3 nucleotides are TGTGCCAGCAGTTACTCGTGGCAGGGCAACAATGATCAGTTCTTC.

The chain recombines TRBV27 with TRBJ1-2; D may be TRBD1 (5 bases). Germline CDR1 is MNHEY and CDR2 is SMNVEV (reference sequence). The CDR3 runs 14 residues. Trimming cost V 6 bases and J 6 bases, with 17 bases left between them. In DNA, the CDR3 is TGTGCCAGCAGGCAGAGGAGGGGAGTCGATGGCTACACCTTC. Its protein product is CASRQRRGVDGYTF.

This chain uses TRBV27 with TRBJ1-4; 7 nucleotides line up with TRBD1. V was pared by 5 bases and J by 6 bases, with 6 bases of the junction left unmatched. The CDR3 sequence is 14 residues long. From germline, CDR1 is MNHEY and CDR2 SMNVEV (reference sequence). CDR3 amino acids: CASSNRGGDEKLFF. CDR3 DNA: TGTGCCAGCAGTAACAGGGGTGGGGATGAAAAACTGTTTTTT.

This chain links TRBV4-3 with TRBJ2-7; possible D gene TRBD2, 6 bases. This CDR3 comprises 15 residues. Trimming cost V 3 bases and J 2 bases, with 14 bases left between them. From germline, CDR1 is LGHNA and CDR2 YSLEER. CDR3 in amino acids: CASSQDGTLAYEQYF. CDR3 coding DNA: TGCGCCAGCAGCCAGGACGGGACTCTAGCCTACGAGCAGTACTTC.

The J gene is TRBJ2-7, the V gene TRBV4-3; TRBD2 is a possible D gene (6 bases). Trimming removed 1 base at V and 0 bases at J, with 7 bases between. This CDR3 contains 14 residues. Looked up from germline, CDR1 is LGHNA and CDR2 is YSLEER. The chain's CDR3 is CASSQVGSSYEQYF. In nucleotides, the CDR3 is TGCGCCAGCAGCCAAGTCGGGAGCTCCTACGAGCAGTACTTC.

CDR3 DNA: TGTGCCAGCAGTTTTTCAGTTCCCACCTACGAGCAGTACTTC. Translated, it gives CASSFSVPTYEQYF. The chain is built from TRBV28 and TRBJ2-7, with D hard to call. Trimming removed 3 bases from V and 2 bases from J, with 11 bases in between. Per germline, CDR1 MDHEN and CDR2 SYDVKM. CDR3 size: 14 residues. Full variable domain (rest looked up from reference TRBV28 and TRBJ2-7): DVKVTQSSRYLVKRTGEKVFLECVQDMDHENMFWYRQDPGLGLRLIYFSYDVKMKEKGDIPEGYSVSREKKERFSLILESASTNQTSMYLCASSFSVPTYEQYFGPGTRLTVT.

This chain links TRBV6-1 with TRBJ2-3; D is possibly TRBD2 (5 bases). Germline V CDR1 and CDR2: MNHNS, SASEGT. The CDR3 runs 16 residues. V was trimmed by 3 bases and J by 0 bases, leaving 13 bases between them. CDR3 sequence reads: CASSDWENPSTDTQYF. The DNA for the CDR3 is TGTGCCAGCAGTGATTGGGAGAATCCTAGCACAGATACGCAGTATTTT.

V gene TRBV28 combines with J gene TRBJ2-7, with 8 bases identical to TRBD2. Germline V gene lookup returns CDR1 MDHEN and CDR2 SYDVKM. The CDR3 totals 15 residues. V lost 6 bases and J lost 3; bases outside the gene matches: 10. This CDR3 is CASRREAGALYEQYF. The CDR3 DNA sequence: TGTGCCAGCAGACGAGAAGCGGGAGCACTCTACGAGCAGTACTTC.